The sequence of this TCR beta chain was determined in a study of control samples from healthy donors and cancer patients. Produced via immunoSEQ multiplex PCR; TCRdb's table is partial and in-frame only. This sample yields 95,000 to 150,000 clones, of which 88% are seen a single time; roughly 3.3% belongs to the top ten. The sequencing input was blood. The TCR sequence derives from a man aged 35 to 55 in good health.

This chain's CDR3 is CSVEDLSRREQYF. The CDR3 DNA sequence: TGCAGCGTTGAAGATTTAAGCCGGCGCGAGCAGTACTTC. The chain links TRBV29-1 to TRBJ2-7; D is unresolved. From germline, CDR1 is SQVTM and CDR2 ANQGSEA. The CDR3 totals 13 residues. Between the trimmed V and J ends, which lost 0 bases and 6 bases, there was a span of 12 bases.